The 10 T cell receptor beta chains in this list originate from one sample, sequenced in a study of blood T cell repertoires in COVID-19. Profiled with immunoSEQ multiplex PCR; TCRdb holds only in-frame clones, not every one. In the table there are 100,000 or so clones, nearly 90% of which are singletons. Sequencing used peripheral blood. Every receptor here comes from a woman in her fifties or sixties with acute or convalescent COVID-19.

The chain uses TRBV5-1 and TRBJ2-5, with 14 bases fitting TRBD2. The CDR3 is made up of 15 amino acids. Germline assignment: CDR1 SGHRS and CDR2 YFSETQ. J was trimmed by 5 bases and V by 4 bases; bases with no gene match: 4. The CDR3 nucleotides read TGCGCCAGCAGCCCGGGACTAGCGGGAGTCGAGACCCAGTACTTC. Translating gives CASSPGLAGVETQYF.

This chain connects TRBV7-9 to TRBJ1-5; 7 nucleotides match TRBD1. Trimming removed 5 bases from V and 7 bases from J; junction bases left unmatched: 5. The CDR3 consists of 13 residues. Looked up from germline, CDR1 is SEHNR and CDR2 is FQNEAQ (reference sequence). CDR3 sequence (DNA): TGTGCCAGCAGCGAACAACAGGGGCAGCCCCAGCATTTT. Protein: CASSEQQGQPQHF. Full variable domain (outside the CDR3, taken from reference TRBV7-9 and TRBJ1-5): DTGVSQNPRHKITKRGQNVTFRCDPISEHNRLYWYRQTLGQGPEFLTYFQNEAQLEKSRLLSDRFSAERPKGSFSTLEIQRTEQGDSAMYLCASSEQQGQPQHFGDGTRLSIL.

The chain joins TRBV6-2 or TRBV6-3 to TRBJ2-5, with TRBD1 identical over 9 bases. This CDR3 is built from 17 residues. Germline V gene data show CDR1 as MNHEY and CDR2 as SVGEGT. The V gene end was trimmed by 2 bases and the J gene end by 4 bases; junction bases not matched to a gene: 11. The CDR3 DNA follows: TGTGCCAGCAGTTACCATCCACGACAGGGGGTTTCAGAGACCCAGTACTTC. It translates to CASSYHPRQGVSETQYF.

Turning to this clone: Different DNA sequences within this sample yield the same CDR3. This rearrangement joins TRBV19 to TRBJ2-1; 15 nucleotides line up with TRBD2. Germline CDR1 and CDR2: LNHDA and SQIVND (reference sequence). The V gene end was trimmed by 5 bases and the J gene end by 1 base; junction bases not matched to a gene: 6. The CDR3 consists of 18 residues. For the CDR3, the DNA is TGTGCCAGTAGTCCGGGACTAGCGGGAGGCTCTTCCTACAATGAGCAGTTCTTC. It encodes CASSPGLAGGSSYNEQFF.

CDR3 sequence (DNA): TGTGCCAGCAGCGTAGTTCCGGGAGGTGGGACTGAAGCTTTCTTT. Translation gives CASSVVPGGGTEAFF. V is TRBV9 and J is TRBJ1-1; D ambiguous. This CDR3 is 15 amino acids long. Germline V CDR1 and CDR2: SGDLS, YYNGEE. Trimming pared 0 bases from V and 5 bases from J, leaving 14 bases between.

The V call is TRBV30, the J call TRBJ1-5; 9 nucleotides agree with TRBD1. CDR1 is GTSNPN and CDR2 is SVGIG in the germline V gene (reference sequence). Trimming at V came to 2 bases and at J to 5 bases, leaving 10 bases not matched to a gene. The CDR3 contains 16 residues. CDR3 in DNA: TGTGCCTGGAGTTCACTGAGGACAGGGGTGGATCAGCCCCAGCATTTT. Its translation is CAWSSLRTGVDQPQHF. The full variable domain, with the rest looked up from reference TRBV30 and TRBJ1-5, is SQTIHQWPATLVQPVGSPLSLECTVEGTSNPNLYWYRQAAGRGLQLLFYSVGIGQISSEVPQNLSASRPQDRQFILSSKKLLLSDSGFYLCAWSSLRTGVDQPQHFGDGTRLSIL.

The rearrangement uses TRBV2 and TRBJ1-1; possible D gene TRBD1, 5 bases. Germline V gives CDR1 SNHLY, CDR2 FYNNEI. V lost 3 bases to trimming and J lost 13 bases, with 12 bases between them. This CDR3 is built from 11 residues. This chain's CDR3 is CASSDQGTCFF. CDR3 nucleotide sequence: TGTGCCAGCAGTGATCAGGGCACCTGTTTCTTT.

This rearrangement joins TRBV28 to TRBJ1-6; no reliable D call. V lost 3 bases, J lost 8 bases, and 8 bases lay in between. Germline V CDR1 and CDR2: MDHEN, SYDVKM. The CDR3 has 13 residues. CDR3: CASSFTYDSPLHF. The DNA for the CDR3 is TGTGCCAGCAGTTTTACTTATGATTCACCCCTCCACTTT.

The chain couples TRBV28 to TRBJ2-3; the match to TRBD2 covers 9 bases. This CDR3 region has 15 residues. With 9 bases clipped from V and 3 bases from J, the junction kept 10 bases outside the gene matches. CDR1 and CDR2 (germline): MDHEN, SYDVKM. CDR3 nucleotide sequence: TGTGCCAGTACCAAGGGACTAGCTTCGACAGATACGCAGTATTTT. It translates to CASTKGLASTDTQYF.

This chain uses TRBV5-1 with TRBJ2-6; no clear D. Trimming cost V 2 bases and J 5 bases, with 8 bases left between them. The CDR3 runs to 14 residues. Germline V CDR1 and CDR2: SGHRS, YFSETQ. CDR3 nucleotide sequence: TGCGCCAGCAGCTTCACAGAGAGGGCCAACGTCCTGACTTTC. Translated, it gives CASSFTERANVLTF.